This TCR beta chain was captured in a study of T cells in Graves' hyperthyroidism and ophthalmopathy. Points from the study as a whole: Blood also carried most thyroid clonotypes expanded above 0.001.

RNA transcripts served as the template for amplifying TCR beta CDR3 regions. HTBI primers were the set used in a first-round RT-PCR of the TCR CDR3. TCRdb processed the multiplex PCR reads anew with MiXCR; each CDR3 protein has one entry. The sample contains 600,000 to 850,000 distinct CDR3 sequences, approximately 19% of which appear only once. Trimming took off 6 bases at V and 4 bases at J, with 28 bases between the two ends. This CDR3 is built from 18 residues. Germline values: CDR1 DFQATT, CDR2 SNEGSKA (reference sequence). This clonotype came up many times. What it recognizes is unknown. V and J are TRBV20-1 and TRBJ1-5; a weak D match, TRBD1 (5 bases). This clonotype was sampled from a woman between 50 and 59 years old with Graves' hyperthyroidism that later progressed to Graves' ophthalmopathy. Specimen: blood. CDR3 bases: TGCAGTGCCCGAAAAGGGGCAGGGATCCCCCGGGGGAATCAGCCCCAGCATTTT. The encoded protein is CSARKGAGIPRGNQPQHF.